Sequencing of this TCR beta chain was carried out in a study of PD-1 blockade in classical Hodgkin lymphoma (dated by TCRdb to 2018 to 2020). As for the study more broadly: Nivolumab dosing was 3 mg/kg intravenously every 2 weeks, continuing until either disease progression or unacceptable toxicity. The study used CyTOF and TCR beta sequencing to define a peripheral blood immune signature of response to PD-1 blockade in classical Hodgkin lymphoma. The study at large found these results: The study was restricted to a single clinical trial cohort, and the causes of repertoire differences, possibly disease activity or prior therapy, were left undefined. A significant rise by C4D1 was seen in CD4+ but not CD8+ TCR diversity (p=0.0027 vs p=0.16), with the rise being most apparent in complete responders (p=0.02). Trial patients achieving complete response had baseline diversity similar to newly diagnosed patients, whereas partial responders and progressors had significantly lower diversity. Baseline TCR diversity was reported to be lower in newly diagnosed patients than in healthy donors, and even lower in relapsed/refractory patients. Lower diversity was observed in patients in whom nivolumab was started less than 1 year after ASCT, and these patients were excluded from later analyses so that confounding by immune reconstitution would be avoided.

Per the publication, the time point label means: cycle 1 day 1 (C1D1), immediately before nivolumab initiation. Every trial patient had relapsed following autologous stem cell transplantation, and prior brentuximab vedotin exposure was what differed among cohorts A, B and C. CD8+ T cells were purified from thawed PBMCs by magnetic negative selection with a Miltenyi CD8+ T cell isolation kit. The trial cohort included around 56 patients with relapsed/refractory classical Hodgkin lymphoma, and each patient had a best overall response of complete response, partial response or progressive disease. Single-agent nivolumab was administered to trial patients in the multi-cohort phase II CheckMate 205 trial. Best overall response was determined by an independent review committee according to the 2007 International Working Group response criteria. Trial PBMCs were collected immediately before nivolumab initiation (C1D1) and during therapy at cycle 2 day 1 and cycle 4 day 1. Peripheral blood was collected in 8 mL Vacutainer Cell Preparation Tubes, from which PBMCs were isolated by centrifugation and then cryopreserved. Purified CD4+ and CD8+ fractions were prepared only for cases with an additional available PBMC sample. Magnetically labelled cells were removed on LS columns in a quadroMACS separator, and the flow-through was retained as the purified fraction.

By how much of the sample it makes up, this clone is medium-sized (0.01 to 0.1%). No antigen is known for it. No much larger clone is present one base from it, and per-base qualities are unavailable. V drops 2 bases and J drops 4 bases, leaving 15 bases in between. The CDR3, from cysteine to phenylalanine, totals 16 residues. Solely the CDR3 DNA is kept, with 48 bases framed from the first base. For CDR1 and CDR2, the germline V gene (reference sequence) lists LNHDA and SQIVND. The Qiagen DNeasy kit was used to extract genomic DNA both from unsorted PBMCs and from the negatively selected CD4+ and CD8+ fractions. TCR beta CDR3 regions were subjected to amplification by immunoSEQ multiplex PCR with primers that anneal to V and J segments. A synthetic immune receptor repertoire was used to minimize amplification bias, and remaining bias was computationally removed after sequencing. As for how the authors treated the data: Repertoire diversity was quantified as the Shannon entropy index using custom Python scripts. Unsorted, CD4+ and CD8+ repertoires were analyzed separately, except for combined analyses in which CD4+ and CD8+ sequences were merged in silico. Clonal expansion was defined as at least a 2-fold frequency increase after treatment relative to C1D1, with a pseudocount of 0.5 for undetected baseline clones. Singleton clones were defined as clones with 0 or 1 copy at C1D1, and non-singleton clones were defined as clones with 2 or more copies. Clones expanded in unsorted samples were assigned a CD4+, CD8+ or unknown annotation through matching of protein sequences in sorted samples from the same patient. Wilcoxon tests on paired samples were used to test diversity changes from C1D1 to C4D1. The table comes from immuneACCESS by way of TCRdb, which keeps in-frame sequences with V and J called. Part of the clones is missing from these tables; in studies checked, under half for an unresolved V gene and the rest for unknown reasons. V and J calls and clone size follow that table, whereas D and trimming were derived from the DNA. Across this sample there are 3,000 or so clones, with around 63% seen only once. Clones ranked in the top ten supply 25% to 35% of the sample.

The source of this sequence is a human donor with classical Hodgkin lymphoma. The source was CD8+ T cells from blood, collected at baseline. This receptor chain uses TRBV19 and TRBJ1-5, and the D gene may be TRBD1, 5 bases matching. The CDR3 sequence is CASSIRREGQNQPQHF. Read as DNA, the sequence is TGTGCCAGTAGTATACGACGAGAGGGGCAAAATCAGCCCCAGCATTTT.